Reported below is one T cell receptor (beta chain). The antigen remains undetermined. This specimen belongs to a study of regulatory T cells in long-lasting Graves disease. Across the whole study: Graves' patients, diagnosed recently, had received antithyroid drugs under 3 months. Study observations and caveats: There were preferences for TRBV28, TRBJ1-2 and TRBJ2-5 in persistent disease.

Time point: newly diagnosed GD, antithyroid drugs for less than 3 months. PBMC-derived RNA was used for the TCR library. There are 15 residues in the CDR3. Per germline, CDR1 LGHNA and CDR2 YSLEER. V gave up 0 bases and J gave up 6 bases, with 13 bases separating them. Arm-PCR of CDR3 regions with iRepertoire HTBI primers generated TCR beta libraries. TCRdb itself ran the multiplex PCR reads through MiXCR, one entry per CDR3 protein. Of about 520,000 distinct CDR3 sequences in the sample, about 11% were seen once. These data also formed part of another study, on T cells in Graves' hyperthyroidism and ophthalmopathy. That publication notes: Stability of Graves' hyperthyroidism was defined as absent ophthalmopathy progression within 18 months. Most expanded thyroid clonotypes above 0.001 recurred in blood.

The chain uses TRBV4-3 and TRBJ2-3; no clear D. This sequence was found in a woman in her 30s with Graves disease. The specimen comprised peripheral blood mononuclear cells (PBMCs), sampled at new diagnosis, from a patient treated with antithyroid drugs. As DNA, the CDR3 is TGCGCCAGCAGCCAAGATGCAGGCTTTAGGGATACGCAGTATTTT. Its translation: CASSQDAGFRDTQYF.